This is a list of T cell receptor beta chains from one sample in a study of T cell responses to AZD1222 COVID-19 vaccine. The protocol was immunoSEQ multiplex PCR, while the TCRdb copy is restricted to in-frame clones and leaves out a portion. Of tens of thousands of clones in the sample, around nine tenths are singletons; the top ten hold about 5.4%. The material sequenced was peripheral blood, taken 28 days after the second AZD1222 dose. These receptors were collected from an adult who received the AZD1222 COVID-19 vaccine. The CDR3 runs from the conserved cysteine through the conserved F or W. A D gene is named only where the DNA matches it firmly. Size is stated for part of the rows, as once, few or many counts, or as a class when the clone is expanded.

v_gene	d_gene	abundance	j_gene	CDR3nt	CDR3aa
TRBV28	NA	NA	TRBJ1-3	TGTGCCAGCAGTCGCTCCAGGGCTGGAAACACCATATATTTT	CASSRSRAGNTIYF
TRBV18	NA	NA	TRBJ1-1	TGTGCCAGCTCAGACGACTTAAACACTGAAGCTTTCTTT	CASSDDLNTEAFF
TRBV3-1/TRBV3-2	NA	NA	TRBJ2-1	TGTGCCAGCAGCCAAGGCGAGTGGAGGGGGACCTACAATGAGCAGTTCTTC	CASSQGEWRGTYNEQFF
TRBV19	NA	NA	TRBJ1-2	TGTGCCAGTGGGGCACCCGGAGGGGCGGGTGGCTATGGCTACACCTTC	CASGAPGGAGGYGYTF
TRBV11-2	NA	once	TRBJ2-5	TGTGCCAGCAGCTTACGTACAGGACAAGAGACCCAGTACTTC	CASSLRTGQETQYF
TRBV3-1/TRBV3-2	NA	few	TRBJ1-2	TGTGCCAGCAGCCAAGACAGGGGCGGGTACTATGGCTACACCTTC	CASSQDRGGYYGYTF
TRBV19	NA	NA	TRBJ2-1	TGTGCCAGTAGTATAGTTCCACAGCCATACAATGAGCAGTTCTTC	CASSIVPQPYNEQFF
TRBV5-6	NA	NA	TRBJ1-1	TGTGCCAGCAGCCGAATGAGGGGATGGGACACTGAAGCTTTCTTT	CASSRMRGWDTEAFF
TRBV2	NA	NA	TRBJ1-1	TGTGCCAGCAGGGCACAGCCTACCGAGGGCACTGAAGCTTTCTTT	CASRAQPTEGTEAFF
TRBV7-9	TRBD2	NA	TRBJ2-5	TGTGCCAGCAGCTTAGAAGGGACTAGCTTAACGGAGACCCAGTACTTC	CASSLEGTSLTETQYF
TRBV7-2	TRBD1	once	TRBJ1-1	TGTGCCAGCAGCGCCATACCGACAGGGAGGACTGAAGCTTTCTTT	CASSAIPTGRTEAFF
TRBV9	NA	NA	TRBJ1-5	TGTGCCAGCAGCCAAGAAGGGGGATCGAATCAGCCCCAGCATTTT	CASSQEGGSNQPQHF
TRBV18	NA	few	TRBJ1-1	TGTGCCAGCTCACCACAGGGGAACACTGAAGCTTTCTTT	CASSPQGNTEAFF
TRBV28	NA	NA	TRBJ2-1	TGTGCCAGCAGCCTCCCCTCCGGGAGCTCCTACAATGAGCAGTTCTTC	CASSLPSGSSYNEQFF
TRBV6-6	NA	NA	TRBJ1-1	TGTGCCAGCAGTCACGAGGGGACTGAAGCTTTCTTT	CASSHEGTEAFF
TRBV5-1	NA	once	TRBJ1-2	TGCGCCAGCAGCGAAGGTGAACCGGGCTACACCTTC	CASSEGEPGYTF
TRBV5-1	NA	NA	TRBJ2-3	TGCGCCAGCAGCCCAGGACCCGTGGAGGGTACGCAGTATTTT	CASSPGPVEGTQYF
TRBV6-6	NA	NA	TRBJ1-1	TGTGCCAGCAGTTACTCGATCGAGACAGTAGAAGCTTTCTTT	CASSYSIETVEAFF
TRBV12-3/TRBV12-4	TRBD1	NA	TRBJ1-2	TGTGCCAGCAGTGTAGACAGGGTGGTTGGCTACACCTTC	CASSVDRVVGYTF
TRBV28	TRBD1	NA	TRBJ2-7	TGTGCCAGCAGTTTATCAGGGGGCAGTTCCTACGAGCAGTACTTC	CASSLSGGSSYEQYF
TRBV7-2	NA	NA	TRBJ2-1	TGTGCCAGCAGCTTAGCCGGAGCCCCCTACAATGAGCAGTTCTTC	CASSLAGAPYNEQFF
TRBV5-8	TRBD1	NA	TRBJ1-6	TGTGCCAGCAGCTTTGAGACAGGGGGAAATTCACCCCTCCACTTT	CASSFETGGNSPLHF
TRBV15	NA	NA	TRBJ1-5	TGTGCCACCAGGTCAGGGATTGGGTATAGCAATCAGCCCCAGCATTTT	CATRSGIGYSNQPQHF
TRBV10-1	NA	few	TRBJ2-2	TGCGCCAGCAGTGAGTTCGGAACCGGGGAGCTGTTTTTT	CASSEFGTGELFF
TRBV2	NA	NA	TRBJ2-2	TGTGCCAGCGTTCCCCAACCTCAGGCCGGGGAGCTGTTTTTT	CASVPQPQAGELFF
TRBV19	TRBD1	NA	TRBJ1-1	TGTGCCAGTAGTACCGCGGGACAGGCCACTGAAGCTTTCTTT	CASSTAGQATEAFF
TRBV10-3	NA	few	TRBJ1-4	TGTGCCATCAGTGAGTCGAGGCAGGATAATGAAAAACTGTTTTTT	CAISESRQDNEKLFF
TRBV18	TRBD1	NA	TRBJ2-5	TGTGCCAGCTCACGGGACAGGCAGCAAGAGACCCAGTACTTC	CASSRDRQQETQYF
TRBV6-2/TRBV6-3	TRBD2	NA	TRBJ2-7	TGTGCCAGCAGTTACGGCGCTAGCGGGGGGTACGAGCAGTACTTC	CASSYGASGGYEQYF
TRBV4-3	NA	few	TRBJ1-2	TGCGCCAGCAGCCAAGGCACGGGCGTTAACTATGGCTACACCTTC	CASSQGTGVNYGYTF
TRBV28	NA	NA	TRBJ1-4	TGTGCCAGCAATACCCCACAGGGAACTAATGAAAAACTGTTTTTT	CASNTPQGTNEKLFF
TRBV11-1	TRBD1	once	TRBJ2-1	TGTGCCAGCAGCTTAGCCCGGGTTCTTTGGGACAGGGGAAATGAGCAGTTCTTC	CASSLARVLWDRGNEQFF
TRBV9	TRBD1	NA	TRBJ1-3	TGTGCCAGCAGCCGACAGGGCTCTGGAAACACCATATATTTT	CASSRQGSGNTIYF
TRBV5-6	TRBD1	once	TRBJ2-5	TGTGCCAGCAGCTTGGAACAGGGGCGAAAGACCCAGTACTTC	CASSLEQGRKTQYF
TRBV30	NA	NA	TRBJ2-6	TGTGCCTGGAGTGCTGGGGCCAACGTCCTGACTTTC	CAWSAGANVLTF
TRBV9	NA	NA	TRBJ1-2	TGTGCCAGCAGCGTAGCGGGGAACAGGGCTAATGGCTACACCTTC	CASSVAGNRANGYTF
TRBV5-1	TRBD1	NA	TRBJ2-5	TGCGCCAGCAGCAACCAGGACAGGGGGCTAGGAGAGACCCAGTACTTC	CASSNQDRGLGETQYF
TRBV25-1	NA	NA	TRBJ1-3	TGTGCCAGCAGTGTAGGACAGACTTTCTCTGGAAACACCATATATTTT	CASSVGQTFSGNTIYF
TRBV19	NA	NA	TRBJ1-1	TGTGCCAGTAGTATAGGCAGATCCACTGAAGCTTTCTTT	CASSIGRSTEAFF
TRBV24-1	NA	NA	TRBJ2-3	TGTGCCACCAGTGATTTCCCCAGGGATACGCAGTATTTT	CATSDFPRDTQYF
TRBV5-4	NA	NA	TRBJ1-2	TGTGCCAGCAGGGGGGAACAGGGAAACTATGGCTACACCTTC	CASRGEQGNYGYTF
TRBV9	TRBD1	NA	TRBJ1-1	TGTGCCAGCAGCGCCGGGACAGGGTTAGAAGCTTTCTTT	CASSAGTGLEAFF
TRBV28	NA	NA	TRBJ1-3	TGTGCCAGCAGTTTACAAAGAATCTCTGGAAACACCATATATTTT	CASSLQRISGNTIYF
TRBV21-1	NA	NA	TRBJ2-1	TGTGCCAGCAGCAATAAAAGGACAGGGCCCTCCTACAATGAGCAGTTCTTC	CASSNKRTGPSYNEQFF
TRBV28	NA	NA	TRBJ1-3	TGTGCCAGCAGTAGGCGCACTGGAAACACCATATATTTT	CASSRRTGNTIYF
TRBV7-6	TRBD2	NA	TRBJ2-5	TGTGCCAGCAGCCAAAGCTTTAGCGGGGGGAGTGTGGAGACCCAGTACTTC	CASSQSFSGGSVETQYF
TRBV15	NA	NA	TRBJ1-2	TGTGCCACCAGCAGAGGGGGGGTAATTGCTAACTATGGCTACACCTTC	CATSRGGVIANYGYTF
TRBV5-6	TRBD1	once	TRBJ2-3	TGTGCCAGCAGCCAGGGACAGGGAAGAAGCACAGATACGCAGTATTTT	CASSQGQGRSTDTQYF
TRBV6-1	TRBD1	NA	TRBJ2-4	TGTGCCAGCAGTGAGAGGACAGGGGGGGGTATGGCCAAAAACATTCAGTACTTC	CASSERTGGGMAKNIQYF
TRBV12-5	NA	NA	TRBJ2-5	TGTGCTAGTGGCCGATCAGAGACCCAGTACTTC	CASGRSETQYF